This T cell receptor (beta chain) appears in the sequencing data of a study of T cells after yellow fever vaccination. In the study overall: Preparing low-cell-number fractions relied on SMART-Seq v4 Ultra Low Input. Findings of the study overall: Booster samples showed a return of most primary-vaccination clones (under 97% CD4, over 70% CD8).

This clonotype was detected only a few times. Antigen: not known. Researchers made TCR cDNA using 5'RACE template switching, and this step added a universal primer site and UMIs. MiXCR, run by TCRdb on the 5' RACE reads, gives a single entry per CDR3 protein. The sample lists roughly 310,000 distinct CDR3 sequences; roughly 3.5% were seen once. The specimen comprised PBMCs, sampled on the day of the yellow fever booster vaccination. This TCR was sampled from a young man who received the YFV17D yellow fever vaccine.

CDR3 DNA: TGTGCCAGCAGCCTCCGGGAGCACTTAGATACGCAGTATTTT. Its translation is CASSLREHLDTQYF. The rearrangement joins TRBV5-5 to TRBJ2-3, with D maybe TRBD2 (6 bases). Per the germline V gene, CDR1 is SGHKS and CDR2 is YYEKEE (reference sequence). Trimming shortened V by 4 bases and J by 5 bases, and 14 bases separated the two germline ends. This CDR3 spans 14 amino acids.